Shown below are 21 T cell receptor beta chains from a single sample sequenced in a study of CDR3 diversity in severe acne (dated by TCRdb to the late 2010s). Libraries were built with PCR. The sequencing machine was an Illumina HiSeq 2000. The public reads were reanalyzed by TCRdb: fastp trimming at Q25, MiXCR alignment, in-frame beta chains only. Merged by CDR3 protein, the rows form single entries marked with the most common genes and DNA. For this sample there are more than 85,000 distinct CDR3 sequences; approximately 47% appear just once. Roughly 12% of the sample lies in the top ten. Source material: blood. The receptor source for this set is a male donor with acne.

The chain is built from TRBV7-2 and TRBJ1-5; D remains unclear. CDR3 size: 13 residues. Germline values: CDR1 SGHTA, CDR2 FQGNSA. Trimming removed 8 bases at V and 2 bases at J, with 10 bases between. The CDR3 spells CASRVSGNQPQHF. The CDR3 region has the DNA TGTGCCAGCCGGGTCAGCGGCAATCAGCCCCAGCATTTT.

Ten or more counts support this clonotype. The chain employs TRBV19 and TRBJ2-5, with a weak D call TRBD1 (5 bases). CDR3 length: 14 residues. V was cut by 3 bases and J by 5 bases, with 13 bases left in between. Germline CDR1 LNHDA, CDR2 SQIVND (reference sequence). The CDR3 coding sequence is TGTGCCAGTAGTATGGCAGGGTATTCGGAGACCCAGTACTTC. Translating gives CASSMAGYSETQYF.

J is TRBJ2-7 and V is TRBV6-6, with 8 bases matching TRBD2. The CDR3 length is 13 residues. From germline, CDR1 is MNHNY and CDR2 SVGAGI (reference sequence). V was clipped by 7 bases and J by 2 bases; unmatched bases: 4. The CDR3 is CASNAGGPYEQYF. The CDR3 DNA follows: TGTGCCAGCAACGCGGGAGGCCCCTACGAGCAGTACTTC.

This clonotype was seen ten or more times. V usage is TRBV5-1 and J usage is TRBJ2-3; no definite D call. The ends were cut back, 0 bases at V and 6 bases at J, with 17 bases in the middle. Germline V lookup: CDR1 SGHRS, CDR2 YFSETQ. This CDR3 spans 16 amino acids. The CDR3 is CASSLEGTDLGDTQYF. The DNA of the CDR3 is TGCGCCAGCAGCTTGGAGGGAACCGACCTTGGTGATACGCAGTATTTT.

As concerns this clonotype: A junction end diverges from the germline sequence, so it may reflect a read error. V and J are TRBV5-1 and TRBJ2-6; TRBD1 might be the D (6 bases). There are 14 residues in the CDR3. The germline gives CDR1 SGHRS, CDR2 YFSETQ. CDR3 sequence (DNA): TGCGCCAGCAGCTTAATTCCAGGGGACAACGTCCTGACTTTC. Amino acid sequence: CASSLIPGDNVLTF.

This clonotype occurred a few times. V usage is TRBV20-1 and J usage is TRBJ1-2; D is unresolved. Deletions cut 4 bases from V and 4 bases from J, with 16 bases between. The CDR3 spans 14 residues. The germline gives CDR1 DFQATT, CDR2 SNEGSKA (reference sequence). CDR3 residues: CSANTELNRYGYTF. The CDR3 coding sequence is TGCAGTGCTAACACCGAGCTGAATCGCTATGGCTACACCTTC.

This chain joins TRBV15 and TRBJ2-5, with D unclear. V shed 1 base and J shed 5 bases, with 8 bases lying between them. CDR1 and CDR2 from the germline V gene are LNHNV and YYDKDF (reference sequence). The CDR3 is 13 residues long. Here the CDR3 DNA reads TGTGCCACCAGCAGAGTTTCCCCCGAGACCCAGTACTTC. This translates into CATSRVSPETQYF.

The sample holds many counts of this clonotype. The chain has TRBV28 and TRBJ2-5; D may be TRBD1 (5 bases). The CDR3 runs to 14 residues. V lost 3 bases, J lost 4 bases, and 12 bases lay in between. Germline values: CDR1 MDHEN, CDR2 SYDVKM. The DNA for the CDR3 is TGTGCCAGCAGTTTGCTAGGGGTCTCAGAGACCCAGTACTTC. Protein sequence: CASSLLGVSETQYF. Drawing the rest from reference TRBV28 and TRBJ2-5, the complete variable domain is DVKVTQSSRYLVKRTGEKVFLECVQDMDHENMFWYRQDPGLGLRLIYFSYDVKMKEKGDIPEGYSVSREKKERFSLILESASTNQTSMYLCASSLLGVSETQYFGPGTRLLVL.

This chain uses TRBV14 with TRBJ2-7, with a tentative D call TRBD1 (5 bases). Germline CDR1 reads SGHDN; CDR2 reads FVKESK. V lost 0 bases and J 2 bases, leaving 8 bases between the germline ends. This CDR3 contains 14 residues. The CDR3 DNA sequence: TGTGCCAGCAGCCAAGACCCAGGGCCCTACGAGCAGTACTTC. Amino acids: CASSQDPGPYEQYF. Combining the CDR3 with reference TRBV14 and TRBJ2-7 gives the whole variable domain EAGVTQFPSHSVIEKGQTVTLRCDPISGHDNLYWYRRVMGKEIKFLLHFVKESKQDESGMPNNRFLAERTGGTYSTLKVQPAELEDSGVYFCASSQDPGPYEQYFGPGTRLTVT.

The chain combines TRBV19 with TRBJ2-7; no clear D. Trimming cost V 1 base and J 6 bases, with 19 bases left between them. The CDR3 runs to 16 residues. Germline V gives CDR1 LNHDA, CDR2 SQIVND (reference sequence). CDR3 loop: CASSIVAQIPSGEQYF. CDR3 DNA sequence: TGTGCCAGTAGTATAGTGGCACAGATACCTTCGGGCGAGCAGTACTTC.

This clonotype has more than one count but fewer than ten. The chain links TRBV29-1 to TRBJ2-5; D assignment may be TRBD1 or TRBD2 (6 bases each). The ends were cut back, 4 bases at V and 5 bases at J, with 14 bases in the middle. This CDR3 spans 13 amino acids. Germline values: CDR1 SQVTM, CDR2 ANQGSEA. The CDR3 DNA sequence: TGCAGCGTTGTCTTGGGGGGCCAGGAGACCCAGTACTTC. Encoded protein: CSVVLGGQETQYF.

This chain links TRBV29-1 with TRBJ2-3; no firm D call. Germline lookup yields CDR1 SQVTM and CDR2 ANQGSEA. CDR3 size: 13 residues. V was clipped by 4 bases and J by 3 bases, with 11 bases between them. The CDR3 here is CSVVVGFTDTQYF. CDR3 in DNA: TGCAGCGTTGTGGTTGGTTTTACAGATACGCAGTATTTT.

The J gene is TRBJ2-7, the V gene TRBV7-9; D unresolved. The V gene's germline CDR1 is SEHNR and CDR2 FQNEAQ (reference sequence). This CDR3 is 14 amino acids long. Trimming shortened V by 4 bases and J by 2 bases, and 12 bases separated the two germline ends. CDR3 sequence: CASSYGPGAYEQYF. The CDR3 DNA reads TGTGCCAGCAGCTACGGGCCAGGCGCCTACGAGCAGTACTTC.

The table lists this clonotype with a few counts. This chain joins TRBV12-3 or TRBV12-4 and TRBJ2-5; possibly TRBD2 for D (5 bases). V lost 6 bases, J lost 6 bases, and 14 bases lay in between. The CDR3 is 13 amino acids. CDR3 protein: CASSPPRGKTQYF. For the CDR3, the DNA is TGTGCCAGCAGCCCCCCCCGAGGGAAGACCCAGTACTTC.

The chain employs TRBV29-1 and TRBJ2-1; TRBD2 matches at 14 bases. CDR3 size: 15 residues. The germline CDR1 and CDR2 sequences are SQVTM and ANQGSEA. V dropped 5 bases and J dropped 10; count of bases not matched to a gene: 10. CDR3 residues: CSVTRLAGGSWEQFF. DNA for the CDR3: TGCAGCGTTACGAGACTAGCGGGAGGGTCGTGGGAGCAGTTCTTC.

There are many counts of this clonotype. The chain carries TRBV28 and TRBJ1-5, with D tentatively TRBD1 (5 bases). V gave up 5 bases and J gave up 3 bases, with 14 bases separating them. The germline V gene encodes CDR1 MDHEN and CDR2 SYDVKM. The CDR3 covers 15 residues. The CDR3 nucleotides read TGTGCCAGCAGTCGGGGGTGGCAGACCAATCAGCCCCAGCATTTT. It codes for CASSRGWQTNQPQHF.

The rearrangement links TRBV28 to TRBJ1-5; 9 bases agree with TRBD1. The CDR3 runs to 16 residues. J gave up 1 base and V 3 bases, and 4 bases lay outside the gene matches. From germline, CDR1 is MDHEN and CDR2 SYDVKM. The CDR3 spells CASSFGTGLSNQPQHF. CDR3 coding DNA: TGTGCCAGCAGTTTTGGGACAGGGTTGAGCAATCAGCCCCAGCATTTT.

The V gene is TRBV20-1, the J gene TRBJ1-5; D possibly corresponds to TRBD1 (5 bases). Germline lookup yields CDR1 DFQATT and CDR2 SNEGSKA (reference sequence). The CDR3 contains 13 residues. Trimming removed 6 bases from V and 0 bases from J, with 9 bases in between. The CDR3 DNA reads TGCAGTGCCTCAGGGTATAGCAATCAGCCCCAGCATTTT. This encodes CSASGYSNQPQHF.

The rearrangement uses TRBV5-4 and TRBJ1-2, with D maybe TRBD1 (6 bases). Looked up from germline, CDR1 is SGHNT and CDR2 is YYREEE (reference sequence). Trimming stripped 5 bases from V and 3 bases from J, with 11 bases between. CDR3 size: 13 residues. CDR3 bases: TGTGCCAGCAGAGGGGGACCAGACTATGGCTACACCTTC. Amino acid sequence: CASRGGPDYGYTF.

The chain recombines TRBV5-1 with TRBJ1-1; D is undetermined. The germline V gene encodes CDR1 SGHRS and CDR2 YFSETQ. CDR3 length equals 15 residues. The germline V and J ends were trimmed by 1 base and 1 base, with 11 bases remaining between them. The CDR3 nucleotides read TGCGCCAGCAGCTTGATCACAGAGACGAACACTGAAGCTTTCTTT. It translates to CASSLITETNTEAFF.

On this clonotype: A junction boundary mismatches the germline segment, possibly from a read error. V is TRBV7-6 and J is TRBJ2-1; the match to TRBD2 covers 11 bases. The length of the CDR3 is 12 residues. Germline loops: CDR1 SGHVS, CDR2 FNYEAQ. As DNA, the CDR3 is TGTGCCAGCAGCCAGGGGGGACTAGCGGAGGTCTTC. Its translation is CASSQGGLAEVF.